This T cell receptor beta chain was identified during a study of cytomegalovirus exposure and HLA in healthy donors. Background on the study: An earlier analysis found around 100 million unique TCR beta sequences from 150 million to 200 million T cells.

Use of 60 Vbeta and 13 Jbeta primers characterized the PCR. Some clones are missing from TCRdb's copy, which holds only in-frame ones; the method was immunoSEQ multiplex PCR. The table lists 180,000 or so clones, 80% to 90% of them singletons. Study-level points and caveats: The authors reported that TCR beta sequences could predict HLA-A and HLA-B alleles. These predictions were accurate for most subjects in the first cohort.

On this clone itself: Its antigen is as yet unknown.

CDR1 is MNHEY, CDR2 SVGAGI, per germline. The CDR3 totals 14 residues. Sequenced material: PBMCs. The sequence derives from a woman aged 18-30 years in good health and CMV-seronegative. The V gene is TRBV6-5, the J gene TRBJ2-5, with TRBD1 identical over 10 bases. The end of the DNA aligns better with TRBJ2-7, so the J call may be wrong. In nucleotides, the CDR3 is TGTGCCAGCAGGCGAGGACAGGGGGCCTACGAGCAGTACTTC. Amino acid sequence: CASRRGQGAYEQYF.